This TCR beta chain was observed in a study of cytomegalovirus exposure and HLA in healthy donors. V lost 7 bases and J lost 5, with 14 bases in between. Germline assignment: CDR1 SQVTM and CDR2 ANQGSEA. The CDR3 runs 12 residues. Findings and caveats of the study: In a later analysis, at a false discovery rate of 0.05, approximately 15,000 TCR beta sequences matched HLA alleles. In a later analysis, HLA-associated TCR beta chains were more clonally expanded than equally common others. Trimming of TCR beta V- and J-genes showed a link, identified in a later analysis, to a missense DCLRE1C variant. Investigators reported over 150 TCR beta chains as tied to cytomegalovirus.

Turning to this clone: Its antigen remains unidentified.

60 Vbeta and 13 Jbeta primers were used in PCR. Profiled with immunoSEQ multiplex PCR; TCRdb holds only in-frame clones, not every one. This table holds approximately 160,000 clones, about four fifths found once. Material for sequencing was PBMCs. The rearrangement uses TRBV29-1 and TRBJ2-5, with D maybe TRBD2 (5 bases). The receptor comes from a man aged 25 to 40 in good health and CMV-seropositive. CDR3 sequence reads: CSAERLTETQYF. The CDR3 region has the DNA TGCAGCGCGGAGCGGCTTACGGAGACCCAGTACTTC.